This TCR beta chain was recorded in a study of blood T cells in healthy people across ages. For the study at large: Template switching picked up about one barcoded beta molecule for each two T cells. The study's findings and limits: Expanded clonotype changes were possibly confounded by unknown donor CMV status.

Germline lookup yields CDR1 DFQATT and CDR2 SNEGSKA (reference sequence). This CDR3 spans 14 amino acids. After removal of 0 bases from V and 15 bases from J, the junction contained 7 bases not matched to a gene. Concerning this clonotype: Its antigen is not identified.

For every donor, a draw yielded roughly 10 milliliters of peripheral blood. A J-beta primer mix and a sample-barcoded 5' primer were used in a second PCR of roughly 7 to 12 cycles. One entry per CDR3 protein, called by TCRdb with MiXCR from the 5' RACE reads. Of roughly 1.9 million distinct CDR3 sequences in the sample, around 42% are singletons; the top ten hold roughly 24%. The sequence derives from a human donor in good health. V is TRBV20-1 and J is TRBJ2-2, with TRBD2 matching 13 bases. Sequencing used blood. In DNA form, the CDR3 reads TGCAGTGCTAGAGATCAGGGACTAGCGGGGTCGTTGTTTTTT. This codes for CSARDQGLAGSLFF.